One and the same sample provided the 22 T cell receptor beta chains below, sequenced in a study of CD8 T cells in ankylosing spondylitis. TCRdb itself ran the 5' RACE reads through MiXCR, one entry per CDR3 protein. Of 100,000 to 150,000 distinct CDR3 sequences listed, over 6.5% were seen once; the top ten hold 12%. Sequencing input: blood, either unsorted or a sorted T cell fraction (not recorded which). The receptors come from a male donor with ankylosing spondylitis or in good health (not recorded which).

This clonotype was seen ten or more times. The CDR3 is CASSLALDQPQHF. CDR3 sequence (DNA): TGTGCCAGCAGCTTAGCCCTCGATCAGCCCCAGCATTTT. This sequence joins TRBV7-8 and TRBJ1-5; D call uncertain. Trimming stripped 0 bases from V and 5 bases from J, with 5 bases between. The germline CDR1 and CDR2 sequences are SGHVS and FQNEAQ. The length of the CDR3 is 13 residues.

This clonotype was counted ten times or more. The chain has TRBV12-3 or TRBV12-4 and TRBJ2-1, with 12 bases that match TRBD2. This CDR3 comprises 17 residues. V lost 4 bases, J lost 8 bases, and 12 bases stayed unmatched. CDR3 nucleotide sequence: TGTGCCAGCAGTTACACTAGCGGGGGGCCCAACCGGGATGAGCAGTTCTTC. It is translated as CASSYTSGGPNRDEQFF.

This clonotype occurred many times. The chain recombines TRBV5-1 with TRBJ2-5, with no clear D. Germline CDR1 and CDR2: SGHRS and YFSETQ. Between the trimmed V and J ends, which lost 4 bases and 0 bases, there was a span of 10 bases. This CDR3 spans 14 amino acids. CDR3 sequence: CASSGSANQETQYF. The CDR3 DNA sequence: TGCGCCAGCAGCGGATCAGCTAACCAAGAGACCCAGTACTTC.

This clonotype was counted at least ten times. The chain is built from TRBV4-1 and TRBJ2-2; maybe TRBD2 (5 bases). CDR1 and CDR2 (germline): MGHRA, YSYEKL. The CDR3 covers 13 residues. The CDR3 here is CSRATRRTGELFF. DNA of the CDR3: TGCTCAAGAGCCACTAGGCGGACCGGGGAGCTGTTTTTT.

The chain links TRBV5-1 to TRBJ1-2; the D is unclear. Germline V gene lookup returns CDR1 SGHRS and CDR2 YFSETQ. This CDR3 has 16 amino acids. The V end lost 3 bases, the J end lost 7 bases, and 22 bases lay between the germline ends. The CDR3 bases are TGCGCCAGCAGCTCCTCGGACGGAGCCCAGAAGGGTGGCTACACCTTC. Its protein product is CASSSSDGAQKGGYTF.

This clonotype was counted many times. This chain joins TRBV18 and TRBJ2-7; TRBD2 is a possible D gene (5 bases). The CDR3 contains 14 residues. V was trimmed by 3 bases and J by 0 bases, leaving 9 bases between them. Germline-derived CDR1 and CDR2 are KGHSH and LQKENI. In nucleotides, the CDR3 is TGTGCCAGCTCACCTTACGGGGACTCCTACGAGCAGTACTTC. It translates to CASSPYGDSYEQYF.

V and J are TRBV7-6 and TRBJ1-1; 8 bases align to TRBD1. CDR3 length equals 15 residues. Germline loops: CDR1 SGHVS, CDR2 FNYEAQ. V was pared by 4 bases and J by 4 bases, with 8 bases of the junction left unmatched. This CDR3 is CASSSRTGQVTEAFF. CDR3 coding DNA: TGTGCCAGCAGCTCACGGACAGGGCAAGTCACTGAAGCTTTCTTT.

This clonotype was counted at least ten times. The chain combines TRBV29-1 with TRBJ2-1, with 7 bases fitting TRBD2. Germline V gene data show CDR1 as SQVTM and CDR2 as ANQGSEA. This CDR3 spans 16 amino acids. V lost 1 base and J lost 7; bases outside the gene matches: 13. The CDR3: CSVEGRRGRTGNEQFF. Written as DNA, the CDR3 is TGCAGCGTTGAAGGTCGGCGGGGGAGGACCGGGAATGAGCAGTTCTTC.

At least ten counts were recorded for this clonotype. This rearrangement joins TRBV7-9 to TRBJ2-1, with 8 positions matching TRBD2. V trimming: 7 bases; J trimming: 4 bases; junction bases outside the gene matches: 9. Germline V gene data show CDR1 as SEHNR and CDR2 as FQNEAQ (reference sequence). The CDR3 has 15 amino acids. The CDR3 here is CASIPARGAYNEQFF. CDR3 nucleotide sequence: TGTGCCAGCATCCCAGCGCGGGGGGCTTACAATGAGCAGTTCTTC.

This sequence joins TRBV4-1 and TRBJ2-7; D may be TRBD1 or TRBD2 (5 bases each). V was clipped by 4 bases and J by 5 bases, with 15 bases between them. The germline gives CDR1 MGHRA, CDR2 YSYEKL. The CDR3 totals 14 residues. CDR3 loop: CASSPRGGGNEQYF. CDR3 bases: TGCGCCAGCAGCCCCCGGGGTGGGGGTAACGAGCAGTACTTC.

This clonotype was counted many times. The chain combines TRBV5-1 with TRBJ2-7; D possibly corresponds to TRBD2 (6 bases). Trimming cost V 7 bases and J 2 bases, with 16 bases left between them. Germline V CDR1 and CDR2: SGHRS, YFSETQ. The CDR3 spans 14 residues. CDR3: CASGGGTPPYEQYF. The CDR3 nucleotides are TGCGCCAGCGGGGGTGGGACTCCTCCCTACGAGCAGTACTTC.

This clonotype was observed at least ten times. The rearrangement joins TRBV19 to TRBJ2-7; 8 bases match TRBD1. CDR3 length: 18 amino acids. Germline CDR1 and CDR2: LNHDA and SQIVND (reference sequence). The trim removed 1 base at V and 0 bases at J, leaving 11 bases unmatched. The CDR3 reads CASSIGDRLLPSSYEQYF. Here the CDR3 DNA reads TGTGCCAGTAGTATAGGGGACAGGCTCCTTCCGAGCTCCTACGAGCAGTACTTC.

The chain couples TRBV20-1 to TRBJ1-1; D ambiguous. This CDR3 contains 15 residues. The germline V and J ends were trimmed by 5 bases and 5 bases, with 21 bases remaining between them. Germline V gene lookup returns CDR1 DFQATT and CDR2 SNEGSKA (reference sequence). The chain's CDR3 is CSAPPRPGLWTEAFF. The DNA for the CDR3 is TGCAGTGCTCCCCCAAGACCCGGTTTGTGGACTGAAGCTTTCTTT.

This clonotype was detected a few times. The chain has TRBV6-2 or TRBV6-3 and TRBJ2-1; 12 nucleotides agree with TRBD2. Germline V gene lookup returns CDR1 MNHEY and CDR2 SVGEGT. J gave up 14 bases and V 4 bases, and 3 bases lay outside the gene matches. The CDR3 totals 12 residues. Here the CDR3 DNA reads TGTGCCAGCAGTTTACTAGCGGGAGGCAAGTTCTTC. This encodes CASSLLAGGKFF.

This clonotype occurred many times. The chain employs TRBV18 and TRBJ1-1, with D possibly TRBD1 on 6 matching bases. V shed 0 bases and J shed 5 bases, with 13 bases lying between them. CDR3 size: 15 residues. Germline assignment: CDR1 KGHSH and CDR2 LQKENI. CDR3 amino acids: CASSPPIDRWTEAFF. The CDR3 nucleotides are TGTGCCAGCTCACCACCGATCGACAGGTGGACTGAAGCTTTCTTT. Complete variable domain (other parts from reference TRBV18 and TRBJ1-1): NAGVMQNPRHLVRRRGQEARLRCSPMKGHSHVYWYRQLPEEGLKFMVYLQKENIIDESGMPKERFSAEFPKEGPSILRIQQVVRGDSAAYFCASSPPIDRWTEAFFGQGTRLTVV.

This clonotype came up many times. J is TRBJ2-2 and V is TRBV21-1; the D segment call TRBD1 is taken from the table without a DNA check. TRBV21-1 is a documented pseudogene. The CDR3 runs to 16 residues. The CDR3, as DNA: TGTGCCAGCAGCAAGTGGGGCAGGGGTGACACCGGGGAGCTGTTTTTT. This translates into CASSKWGRGDTGELFF.

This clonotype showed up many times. This CDR3 is CASSLGQGNREAFF. CDR3 DNA sequence: TGTGCCAGCAGTTTGGGACAGGGAAATCGAGAAGCTTTCTTT. The chain links TRBV12-3 or TRBV12-4 to TRBJ1-1; TRBD1 matches at 9 bases. With V trimmed by 3 bases and J by 8 bases, 7 bases remained unmatched. The CDR3 is 14 residues long.

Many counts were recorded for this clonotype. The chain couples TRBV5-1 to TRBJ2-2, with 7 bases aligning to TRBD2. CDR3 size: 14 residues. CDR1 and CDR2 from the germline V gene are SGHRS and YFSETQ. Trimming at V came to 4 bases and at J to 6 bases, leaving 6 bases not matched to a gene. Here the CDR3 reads CASSKGGDAGELFF. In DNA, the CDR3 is TGCGCCAGCAGCAAGGGAGGGGATGCCGGGGAGCTGTTTTTT. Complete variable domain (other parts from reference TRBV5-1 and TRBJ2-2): KAGVTQTPRYLIKTRGQQVTLSCSPISGHRSVSWYQQTPGQGLQFLFEYFSETQRNKGNFPGRFSGRQFSNSRSEMNVSTLELGDSALYLCASSKGGDAGELFFGEGSRLTVL.

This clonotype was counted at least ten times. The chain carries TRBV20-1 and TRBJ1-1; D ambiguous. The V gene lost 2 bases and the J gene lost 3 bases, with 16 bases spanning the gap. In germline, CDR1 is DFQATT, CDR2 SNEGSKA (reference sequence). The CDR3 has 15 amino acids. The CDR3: CSARPSGLIHTEAFF. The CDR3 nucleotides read TGCAGTGCTAGACCCTCTGGACTCATACACACTGAAGCTTTCTTT.

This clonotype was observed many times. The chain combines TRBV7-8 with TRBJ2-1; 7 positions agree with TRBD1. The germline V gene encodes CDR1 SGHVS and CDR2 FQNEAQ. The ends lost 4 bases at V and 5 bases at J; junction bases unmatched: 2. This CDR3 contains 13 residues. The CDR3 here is CASSSQGDNEQFF. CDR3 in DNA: TGTGCCAGCAGCTCCCAGGGGGACAATGAGCAGTTCTTC.

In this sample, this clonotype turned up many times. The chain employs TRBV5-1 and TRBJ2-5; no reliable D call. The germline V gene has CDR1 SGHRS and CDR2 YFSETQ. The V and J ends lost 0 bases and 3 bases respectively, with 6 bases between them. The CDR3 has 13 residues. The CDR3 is CASSLGAEETQYF. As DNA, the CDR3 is TGCGCCAGCAGCTTGGGGGCAGAAGAGACCCAGTACTTC.

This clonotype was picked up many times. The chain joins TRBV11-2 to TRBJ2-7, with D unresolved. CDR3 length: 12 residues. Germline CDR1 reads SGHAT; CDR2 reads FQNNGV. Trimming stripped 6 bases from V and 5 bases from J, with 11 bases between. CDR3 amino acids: CASRRGWDEQYF. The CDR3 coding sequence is TGTGCCAGCAGACGTGGGTGGGACGAGCAGTACTTC.